This entry concerns a single T cell receptor (beta chain). The CDR3 has 15 amino acids. V shed 5 bases and J shed 0 bases, with 14 bases lying between them. Germline V CDR1 and CDR2: SGHVS, FNYEAQ. This entry is derived from a study of blood T cell repertoires in COVID-19. Turning to the study itself: The origin of the acute and convalescent COVID-19 samples was the United States, Italy and Spain.

The assay was immunoSEQ multiplex PCR, and TCRdb's table has in-frame clones only and misses some. The repertoire holds roughly 250,000 clones, roughly 88% seen once, with about 0.74% in the top ten. The J gene is TRBJ2-7, the V gene TRBV7-6, with D tentatively TRBD2 (5 bases). The source material was peripheral blood. The clonotype originates from a woman aged 25 to 39 with acute or convalescent COVID-19. DNA of the CDR3: TGTGCCAGCAGCCACCCTGGGAGTAACTCCTACGAGCAGTACTTC. Translating gives CASSHPGSNSYEQYF.